This TCR beta chain was found in a study of T cell changes during pregnancy in multiple sclerosis (dated by TCRdb to about 2019). Background for the entire study: The study looked at changes in the T cell repertoire across pregnancy in women with multiple sclerosis.

Cut back by 4 bases and 8 bases, the V and J ends lie 11 bases apart. CDR1 is given as KGHSH and CDR2 as LQKENI, both from the germline V gene. The CDR3 covers 13 residues, taking in both the cysteine and the phenylalanine. The kept DNA is CDR3 alone, 39 bases in frame from the first base. Concerning this clone: Its antigen is not yet known. No much larger clone exists at a distance of one base, and base qualities are not known.

The library was prepared using the immunoSEQ multiplex PCR assay. As stored in TCRdb, this immuneACCESS dataset retains in-frame rearrangements with V and J assigned. A fraction of the clones does not appear; measured against another copy, unresolved V genes explain less than half of the discrepancy, and the remainder lacks a known reason. The sample table shows nearly 80,000 clones, and 85% to 95% are seen once. The ten top clones hold roughly 0.21% of the sample. This TCR derives from a female donor with multiple sclerosis, enrolled in a pregnancy study. The starting material was CD4+ T cells from peripheral blood mononuclear cells, obtained before pregnancy. Recombination connected TRBV18 to TRBJ1-4; 5 matching bases give a weak D call of TRBD1. The DNA is as follows: TGTGCCAGCTCACAAGGGGTTGGCGAAAAACTGTTTTTT. This translates into CASSQGVGEKLFF.